The 5 T cell receptor beta chains listed next were all sequenced from one sample in a study of identifying expanded T cells in peripheral blood. Sequenced by immunoSEQ multiplex PCR; TCRdb stores in-frame clones only, minus some. The sample has around 94,000 clones; approximately 84% are singletons. The sequenced sample consisted of blood. These receptor sequences come from a person aged 18 to 75 in good health.

V usage is TRBV7-7 and J usage is TRBJ2-3, with a weak D call TRBD1 (5 bases). Looked up from germline, CDR1 is SSHAT and CDR2 is FNYEAQ (reference sequence). The CDR3 is 16 amino acids. V lost 1 base, J lost 1 base, and 12 bases lay in between. The CDR3 DNA follows: TGTGCCAGCAGCTTAGGGGGCCCCAGGGGCACAGATACGCAGTATTTT. Protein sequence: CASSLGGPRGTDTQYF.

The CDR3, as DNA: TGTGCCAGCAGTTACCGGGGCTCGAGCAATCAGCCCCAGCATTTT. Amino acids: CASSYRGSSNQPQHF. The chain couples TRBV6-6 to TRBJ1-5, with a tentative D call TRBD1 (5 bases). The V end lost 2 bases, the J end lost 1 base, and 9 bases lay between the germline ends. Germline-derived CDR1 and CDR2 are MNHNY and SVGAGI (reference sequence). CDR3 length: 15 residues.

The chain combines TRBV5-6 with TRBJ2-3; either TRBD1 or TRBD2 may fit D (6 bases each). The CDR3 covers 14 residues. CDR1 SGHDT and CDR2 YYEEEE come from the germline V gene. The V gene lost 2 bases and the J gene lost 4 bases, with 11 bases spanning the gap. As DNA, the CDR3 is TGTGCCAGCAGCTTCTGGGGGGCCCCAGATACGCAGTATTTT. Translation gives CASSFWGAPDTQYF.

This sequence joins TRBV6-5 and TRBJ1-2; D call uncertain. The V end lost 4 bases, the J end lost 4 bases, and 16 bases lay between the germline ends. CDR1 and CDR2 from the germline V gene are MNHEY and SVGAGI. This CDR3 is 15 amino acids long. Here the CDR3 reads CASSLVAVSGYGYTF. The CDR3 coding sequence is TGTGCCAGCAGTTTGGTTGCGGTTTCGGGCTATGGCTACACCTTC.

The chain is built from TRBV9 and TRBJ1-2, with 7 bases fitting TRBD1. Germline V CDR1 and CDR2: SGDLS, YYNGEE. This CDR3 region has 14 residues. The V and J ends lost 4 bases and 8 bases, in that order; junction bases with no gene match: 11. For the CDR3, the DNA is TGTGCCAGCAGCACTAGACAGGGAGGCGGCGGCTACACCTTC. Amino acid sequence: CASSTRQGGGGYTF.